The next 3 T cell receptor beta chains were all read from a single sample in a study of PD-1 blockade in classical Hodgkin lymphoma. Indicated time point: cycle 4 day 1 (C4D1), after less than 7 weeks of nivolumab. Patients all relapsed after autologous stem cell transplantation, and there was variation in brentuximab vedotin exposure. The table came from immunoSEQ multiplex PCR; TCRdb's copy has only in-frame clones and leaves some out. Of about 9,000 clones in the sample, around 87% are singletons; the top ten hold 20% to 25%. Specimen: peripheral blood mononuclear cells (PBMCs), collected before the fourth cycle of nivolumab. The receptors stem from a human donor with classical Hodgkin lymphoma.

The chain recombines TRBV5-1 with TRBJ2-3; D not certain. V lost 4 bases and J lost 6, with 21 bases in between. CDR1 and CDR2 from the germline V gene are SGHRS and YFSETQ. The CDR3 runs 16 residues. The CDR3 region is CASSLDGLYSGDTQYF. CDR3 sequence (DNA): TGCGCCAGCAGCCTCGACGGGCTCTACTCTGGGGATACGCAGTATTTT.

The table lists this clone with a few counts. The rearrangement joins TRBV5-1 to TRBJ1-1, with D unclear. The V gene lost 4 bases and the J gene lost 0 bases, with 10 bases spanning the gap. CDR1 and CDR2 from the germline V gene are SGHRS and YFSETQ. CDR3 length: 14 residues. CDR3 loop: CASSIDLLNTEAFF. In DNA, the CDR3 is TGCGCCAGCAGCATCGACTTGCTGAACACTGAAGCTTTCTTT.

This rearrangement joins TRBV29-1 to TRBJ2-1, with TRBD1 matching 7 bases. The length of the CDR3 is 11 residues. CDR1 is SQVTM and CDR2 is ANQGSEA in the germline V gene. In nucleotides, the CDR3 is TGCAGGGGGACAGACTACAATGAGCAGTTCTTC. Its translation: CRGTDYNEQFF.